The 10 T cell receptor beta chains given below trace back to one sample, sequenced in a study of T cells in Graves' hyperthyroidism and ophthalmopathy. Using RNA transcripts as the source, TCR beta CDR3 regions were amplified. The primer set for the first-round RT-PCR of the TCR CDR3 was HTBI. TCRdb reprocessed the multiplex PCR reads via MiXCR and lists one record per CDR3 protein. The sample lists roughly 500,000 distinct CDR3 sequences, around 50% occurring once. The sample consisted of peripheral blood or thyroid tissue (not recorded which). All receptors come from an adult woman with Graves' disease, either hyperthyroidism or ophthalmopathy (not recorded which).

The chain links TRBV11-2 to TRBJ2-2, with D tentatively TRBD2 (5 bases). The germline V gene encodes CDR1 SGHAT and CDR2 FQNNGV. The CDR3 loop spans 17 amino acids. V was cut by 6 bases and J by 6 bases, with 23 bases left in between. The CDR3 spells CASSNLSPGNRAGELFF. The CDR3 DNA reads as TGTGCCAGCAGTAATCTTAGTCCGGGGAATCGCGCCGGGGAGCTGTTTTTT.

CDR3 sequence: CASTITGTGRSEQYF. CDR3 coding DNA: TGTGCCAGTACCATAACCGGGACAGGGAGGTCCGAGCAGTACTTC. J is TRBJ2-7 and V is TRBV19; 9 bases match TRBD1. Germline V gives CDR1 LNHDA, CDR2 SQIVND (reference sequence). V lost 7 bases to trimming and J lost 6 bases; unmatched junction nucleotides: 13. This CDR3 spans 15 amino acids.

At least ten counts were recorded for this clonotype. V usage is TRBV20-1 and J usage is TRBJ1-5; 7 bases align to TRBD1. Per germline, CDR1 DFQATT and CDR2 SNEGSKA (reference sequence). The ends lost 5 bases at V and 7 bases at J; junction bases unmatched: 8. This CDR3 contains 13 residues. The CDR3 is CSAPRGAGQPQHF. The CDR3 DNA sequence: TGCAGTGCTCCCAGGGGGGCGGGCCAGCCCCAGCATTTT.

This clonotype was recorded a few times. The V and J genes are TRBV30 and TRBJ1-5, with TRBD1 matching 8 bases. Looked up from germline, CDR1 is GTSNPN and CDR2 is SVGIG (reference sequence). Unmatched junction bases numbered 4, after V lost 1 base and J lost 2 bases. This CDR3 is built from 15 residues. CDR3 residues: CAWSATTGGNQPQHF. CDR3 DNA: TGTGCCTGGAGTGCAACGACAGGGGGCAATCAGCCCCAGCATTTT.

This clonotype was recorded many times. The chain joins TRBV20-1 to TRBJ2-7; D gene ambiguous. CDR1 and CDR2 from the germline V gene are DFQATT and SNEGSKA (reference sequence). The CDR3 runs to 11 residues. V lost 1 base to trimming and J lost 4 bases, with 5 bases between them. The CDR3 is CSARGAYEQYF. The DNA of the CDR3 is TGCAGTGCTAGAGGCGCTTACGAGCAGTACTTC.

The chain carries TRBV7-2 and TRBJ2-5; D gene uncertain. Trimming left V 3 bases short and J 7 bases short, with 9 bases between. Germline lookup yields CDR1 SGHTA and CDR2 FQGNSA. This CDR3 contains 12 residues. The CDR3 DNA reads as TGTGCCAGCAGCTTTCCGATGGCGACCCAGTACTTC. Translating gives CASSFPMATQYF.

This clonotype was picked up one time. The chain couples TRBV7-2 to TRBJ2-1, with 10 nucleotides matching TRBD2. V shed 8 bases, J shed 3 bases, and the junction held 4 bases outside the gene matches. Germline values: CDR1 SGHTA, CDR2 FQGNSA. CDR3 length: 14 residues. CDR3 sequence reads: CASGRTSGYNEQFF. CDR3 nucleotides: TGTGCCAGCGGACGGACTAGCGGCTACAATGAGCAGTTCTTC.

This clonotype was observed once. The rearrangement joins TRBV9 to TRBJ2-5; D call uncertain. Deletions cut 0 bases from V and 2 bases from J, with 8 bases between. The germline V gene encodes CDR1 SGDLS and CDR2 YYNGEE. The length of the CDR3 is 14 residues. CDR3 region: CASSVGSRQETQYF. For the CDR3, the DNA is TGTGCCAGCAGCGTAGGCTCGCGTCAAGAGACCCAGTACTTC.

The chain couples TRBV10-3 to TRBJ1-5; TRBD1 might be the D (5 bases). Germline values: CDR1 ENHRY, CDR2 SYGVKD. The CDR3 consists of 14 residues. The germline V and J ends were trimmed by 4 bases and 11 bases, with 18 bases remaining between them. CDR3 loop: CAISAGTSQETQHF. The CDR3, as DNA: TGTGCCATCAGTGCCGGGACTAGCCAAGAGACCCAGCATTTT.

This clonotype appeared once. The V and J genes are TRBV5-8 and TRBJ2-5; D possibly uses TRBD1 or TRBD2 (5 bases each). Matching the DNA end better, TRBJ2-7 makes the J call doubtful. CDR3 size: 17 residues. CDR1 and CDR2 from the germline V gene are SGHTS and YDEGEE. The CDR3, as DNA: TGTGCCAGCAGCCCTCATGTGAGGGACGCAAGGATCTACGAGCAGTACTTC. Protein product: CASSPHVRDARIYEQYF.